The 23 T cell receptor beta chains listed next were all sequenced from one sample in a study of hypomethylating agent response in myelodysplastic syndrome. Measured with immunoSEQ multiplex PCR; TCRdb has only the in-frame clones, and not every one. Seen here are some 4,100 clones, around 87% observed once, and the top ten hold 12%. Here the sequenced sample was bone marrow, taken before or after starting hypomethylating agent treatment for myelodysplastic syndrome (not recorded which). The receptors stem from a human donor with myelodysplastic syndrome.

The chain is built from TRBV7-2 and TRBJ2-7; no definite D call. Looked up from germline, CDR1 is SGHTA and CDR2 is FQGNSA. CDR3 size: 13 residues. V was trimmed by 1 base and J by 3 bases, leaving 7 bases between them. CDR3 in DNA: TGTGCCAGCAGCTTAGTGGTATACTACGAGCAGTACTTC. This sequence encodes CASSLVVYYEQYF.

The chain is built from TRBV29-1 and TRBJ2-7; the D gene could be TRBD1 or TRBD2 (5 bases each). CDR3 length: 14 amino acids. Trimming stripped 6 bases from V and 2 bases from J, with 17 bases between. Germline assignment: CDR1 SQVTM and CDR2 ANQGSEA. CDR3: CSVQFGGFPYEQYF. CDR3 coding DNA: TGCAGCGTACAATTTGGGGGTTTCCCCTACGAGCAGTACTTC.

The rearrangement uses TRBV28 and TRBJ2-6; D tentatively reads TRBD1 or TRBD2 (6 bases each). This CDR3 contains 15 residues. Germline V lookup: CDR1 MDHEN, CDR2 SYDVKM. Trimming pared 8 bases from V and 2 bases from J, leaving 13 bases between. The CDR3 bases are TGTGCCAGCTATAGAGGGGGGACTGGGGCCAACGTCCTGACTTTC. This sequence encodes CASYRGGTGANVLTF.

The genes are TRBV7-9 and TRBJ1-1; 7 bases are a match to TRBD1. This CDR3 region has 13 residues. Looked up from germline, CDR1 is SEHNR and CDR2 is FQNEAQ (reference sequence). Trimming removed 6 bases from V and 2 bases from J; junction bases left unmatched: 3. CDR3 protein: CASRRGGNTEAFF. DNA for the CDR3: TGTGCCAGCAGGCGAGGGGGCAACACTGAAGCTTTCTTT.

V and J are TRBV9 and TRBJ1-1; D ambiguous. The germline gives CDR1 SGDLS, CDR2 YYNGEE. Trimming left V 7 bases short and J 2 bases short, with 9 bases between. The CDR3 is 12 residues long. This CDR3 reads CASGQSNTEAFF. The CDR3, as DNA: TGTGCCAGCGGGCAGAGCAACACTGAAGCTTTCTTT.

The chain is built from TRBV6-6 and TRBJ2-3, with 12 nucleotides matching TRBD2. After removal of 8 bases from V and 3 bases from J, the junction contained 6 bases not matched to a gene. CDR3 length: 15 amino acids. Germline lookup yields CDR1 MNHNY and CDR2 SVGAGI (reference sequence). The CDR3 loop reads CASLAGGPGTDTQYF. DNA of the CDR3: TGTGCCAGCCTAGCGGGAGGGCCGGGGACAGATACGCAGTATTTT.

The chain couples TRBV29-1 to TRBJ2-5; unclear D gene. The closer fit of TRBJ2-7 to the DNA end suggests the J call may be wrong. Germline V gene data show CDR1 as SQVTM and CDR2 as ANQGSEA. The CDR3 contains 12 residues. CDR3 nucleotides: TGCAGCGTAGCCCTCCGCGTGAGCGAGCAGTACTTC. This sequence encodes CSVALRVSEQYF.

The chain has TRBV28 and TRBJ2-7; 7 bases align to TRBD2. From germline, CDR1 is MDHEN and CDR2 SYDVKM. The CDR3 consists of 17 residues. V was clipped by 3 bases and J by 1 base; unmatched bases: 12. Here the CDR3 reads CASSFGGIGGGSYEQYF. CDR3 nucleotides: TGTGCCAGCAGTTTCGGGGGAATTGGCGGGGGTTCCTACGAGCAGTACTTC.

This chain uses TRBV23-1 with TRBJ2-7; 11 bases fit TRBD1. TRBV23-1 is designated an ORF whose function remains uncertain. The CDR3 consists of 20 residues. V lost 0 bases and J lost 3; bases outside the gene matches: 16. This CDR3 is CASSQSRGQGEPSGSYEQYF. The CDR3 DNA sequence: TGCGCCAGCAGTCAATCGCGGGGACAGGGGGAACCGAGCGGGAGCTACGAGCAGTACTTC.

The chain has TRBV4-3 and TRBJ2-2; perhaps TRBD1 as D (5 bases). Germline loops: CDR1 LGHNA, CDR2 YSLEER. Trimming took off 4 bases at V and 3 bases at J, with 12 bases between the two ends. The CDR3 covers 15 residues. DNA for the CDR3: TGCGCCAGCAGCCCTGCGGACACGCACACCGGGGAGCTGTTTTTT. It encodes CASSPADTHTGELFF.

J is TRBJ2-5 and V is TRBV7-2; D remains unclear. The V end lost 4 bases, the J end lost 4 bases, and 4 bases lay between the germline ends. The CDR3 length is 11 residues. CDR1 SGHTA and CDR2 FQGNSA come from the germline V gene. CDR3 amino acids: CASSSGETQYF. The DNA for the CDR3 is TGTGCCAGCAGCTCCGGAGAGACCCAGTACTTC.

This clone was found a few times. The CDR3: CASSPKGFPEAFF. In DNA form, the CDR3 reads TGTGCCAGCAGCCCCAAGGGCTTTCCTGAAGCTTTCTTT. The rearrangement links TRBV2 to TRBJ1-1; unclear D gene. Germline V gene data show CDR1 as SNHLY and CDR2 as FYNNEI. CDR3 length: 13 amino acids. V lost 6 bases, J lost 6 bases, and 14 bases lay in between.

V and J are TRBV9 and TRBJ2-5; TRBD2 aligns across 12 bases. The germline V gene has CDR1 SGDLS and CDR2 YYNGEE. This CDR3 has 15 residues. Unmatched junction bases numbered 8, after V lost 3 bases and J lost 8 bases. Here the CDR3 reads CASSETLAGGSTQYF. The DNA for the CDR3 is TGTGCCAGCAGCGAAACACTAGCGGGGGGTAGCACCCAGTACTTC. Looking up the rest from reference TRBV9 and TRBJ2-5 gives the full variable domain: DSGVTQTPKHLITATGQRVTLRCSPRSGDLSVYWYQQSLDQGLQFLIQYYNGEERAKGNILERFSAQQFPDLHSELNLSSLELGDSALYFCASSETLAGGSTQYFGPGTRLLVL.

The chain recombines TRBV4-1 with TRBJ2-4, with 8 bases matching TRBD2. Germline CDR1 MGHRA, CDR2 YSYEKL. J gave up 0 bases and V 4 bases, and 2 bases lay outside the gene matches. The CDR3 extends over 15 amino acids. CDR3 region: CASSLRGGAKNIQYF. CDR3 nucleotide sequence: TGCGCCAGCAGCCTCCGGGGGGGAGCCAAAAACATTCAGTACTTC.

This clone was counted a single time. This sequence joins TRBV7-2 and TRBJ2-2, with a weak D call TRBD2 (6 bases). Germline CDR1 SGHTA, CDR2 FQGNSA. The V end lost 5 bases, the J end lost 0 bases, and 13 bases lay between the germline ends. The CDR3 loop spans 16 amino acids. This CDR3 is CASSLQGGANTGELFF. In DNA, the CDR3 is TGTGCCAGCAGCCTCCAGGGAGGCGCGAACACCGGGGAGCTGTTTTTT.

This chain links TRBV7-2 with TRBJ2-7, with 8 nucleotides matching TRBD1. J gave up 6 bases and V 8 bases, and 15 bases lay outside the gene matches. Germline CDR1 reads SGHTA; CDR2 reads FQGNSA. CDR3 length: 15 amino acids. CDR3 in DNA: TGTGCCAGCGGTATCGGGACAGGTCTCCTCTCCGAGCAGTACTTC. This sequence encodes CASGIGTGLLSEQYF.

V is TRBV5-4 and J is TRBJ2-3; D assignment may be TRBD1 or TRBD2 (6 bases each). This CDR3 is 15 amino acids long. CDR1 and CDR2 (germline): SGHNT, YYREEE (reference sequence). V was clipped by 0 bases and J by 6 bases, with 14 bases between them. The CDR3 bases are TGTGCCAGCAGCTTGGCCGGGGGCCGCGGCGATACGCAGTATTTT. The encoded protein is CASSLAGGRGDTQYF.

The rearrangement uses TRBV19 and TRBJ1-2; D gene unclear. CDR3 length: 15 amino acids. V was shortened by 2 bases and J by 6 bases, with 16 bases between the two germline ends. CDR1 is LNHDA and CDR2 is SQIVND in the germline V gene (reference sequence). The CDR3: CASSIYLESDHGYTF. The CDR3 bases are TGTGCCAGTAGTATATATCTGGAATCGGACCATGGCTACACCTTC.

The chain combines TRBV5-1 with TRBJ2-5; TRBD2 matches 16 bases. The germline V gene encodes CDR1 SGHRS and CDR2 YFSETQ. J was trimmed by 5 bases and V by 4 bases; bases with no gene match: 8. This CDR3 has 17 residues. The DNA of the CDR3 is TGCGCCAGCAGCGTAGGGACTAGCGGGAGGGCCTTGGAGACCCAGTACTTC. Its translation: CASSVGTSGRALETQYF. The variable domain in full, with the rest retrieved from reference TRBV5-1 and TRBJ2-5, is KAGVTQTPRYLIKTRGQQVTLSCSPISGHRSVSWYQQTPGQGLQFLFEYFSETQRNKGNFPGRFSGRQFSNSRSEMNVSTLELGDSALYLCASSVGTSGRALETQYFGPGTRLLVL.

The chain joins TRBV30 to TRBJ2-6; D ambiguous. In germline, CDR1 is GTSNPN, CDR2 SVGIG (reference sequence). V gave up 0 bases and J gave up 4 bases, with 10 bases separating them. The CDR3 length is 15 residues. CDR3 coding DNA: TGTGCCTGGAGTGTAGATAATGCCGGGGCCAACGTCCTGACTTTC. Amino acids: CAWSVDNAGANVLTF.

This CDR3 is CASSSQNNQPQHF. The CDR3 coding sequence is TGTGCCAGCAGTTCACAGAACAATCAGCCCCAGCATTTT. The chain uses TRBV28 and TRBJ1-5; D gene unclear. V dropped 4 bases and J dropped 3 bases, with 7 bases sitting between them. This CDR3 has 13 residues. CDR1 is MDHEN, CDR2 SYDVKM, per germline.

This clone was counted between two and nine times. V is TRBV6-1 and J is TRBJ2-7; 11 bases match TRBD2. The CDR3 is 15 residues long. With V trimmed by 4 bases and J by 2 bases, 4 bases remained unmatched. Germline CDR1 MNHNS, CDR2 SASEGT. CDR3 protein: CASSVTSGDTYEQYF. In DNA form, the CDR3 reads TGTGCCAGCAGTGTGACTAGCGGGGACACCTACGAGCAGTACTTC.

The gene calls are TRBV6-1 and TRBJ1-1; 8 bases are shared with TRBD1. Germline CDR1 MNHNS, CDR2 SASEGT. This CDR3 is built from 16 residues. With 0 bases clipped from V and 11 bases from J, the junction kept 14 bases outside the gene matches. The CDR3 loop reads CASSEAGAGQADRAFF. The CDR3 coding sequence is TGTGCCAGCAGTGAAGCGGGGGCGGGACAGGCGGACCGGGCTTTCTTT.